This passage covers 3 T cell receptor beta chains from one sample sequenced in a study of T-cell memory formation after mild COVID-19. TCRdb reanalysed the 5' RACE reads using MiXCR and keeps one entry per CDR3 protein. The sample has over 300,000 distinct CDR3 sequences, 20% to 25% seen once. Sequencing used PBMCs or a T cell subset sorted from them (not recorded which). The receptor source for this set is a man in his late teens or twenties who had mild COVID-19 (a few samples of this study predate the infection). Cell type and time point are not known.

This clonotype was seen only a few times. This chain links TRBV6-5 with TRBJ2-7; D is uncertain. This CDR3 spans 14 amino acids. The germline CDR1 and CDR2 sequences are MNHEY and SVGAGI. Trimming stripped 6 bases from V and 0 bases from J, with 12 bases between. The CDR3 nucleotides are TGTGCCAGCAGGAAGCACGGTAGCTCCTACGAGCAGTACTTC. As protein: CASRKHGSSYEQYF.

There are a few counts of this clonotype. The genes are TRBV5-1 and TRBJ2-7; 8 positions match TRBD1. Trimming cost V 8 bases and J 4 bases; bases outside gene matches: 8. The CDR3 is made up of 13 amino acids. The germline V gene has CDR1 SGHRS and CDR2 YFSETQ. The CDR3 here is CARFAGGGYEQYV. CDR3 nucleotide sequence: TGCGCCAGATTTGCAGGGGGCGGGTACGAGCAGTACGTC.

This clonotype was seen more than once but under ten times. The chain has TRBV7-2 and TRBJ1-1; 8 nucleotides match TRBD1. Per the germline V gene, CDR1 is SGHTA and CDR2 is FQGNSA. V was clipped by 8 bases and J by 4 bases; unmatched bases: 9. The CDR3 sequence is 14 residues long. DNA for the CDR3: TGTGCCAGCGGGGGGCAGGGGGCGGCCACTGAAGCTTTCTTT. Translated, it gives CASGGQGAATEAFF.